Shown below are 18 T cell receptor beta chains from a single sample sequenced in a study of T cell changes during pregnancy in multiple sclerosis. Clones were read by immunoSEQ multiplex PCR, and TCRdb kept only the in-frame ones, dropping some. The table lists nearly 70,000 clones, 92% of them singletons. This material consisted of peripheral blood, taken in the second trimester of pregnancy. Receptor source: a female donor in good health, enrolled as a control in a pregnancy study.

This clone occurred once. DNA of the CDR3: TGTGCCAGCACCCACGGTGGGGCGCGGGAAAAACTGTTTTTT. The encoded protein is CASTHGGAREKLFF. This chain joins TRBV7-9 and TRBJ1-4; possibly TRBD1 for D (5 bases). Germline loops: CDR1 SEHNR, CDR2 FQNEAQ (reference sequence). CDR3 size: 14 residues. Between the trimmed V and J ends, which lost 7 bases and 8 bases, there was a span of 17 bases.

This chain links TRBV7-2 with TRBJ2-7; 8 bases line up with TRBD2. The trim removed 5 bases at V and 4 bases at J, leaving 7 bases unmatched. The CDR3 runs 14 residues. CDR1 is SGHTA, CDR2 FQGNSA, per germline. The CDR3 loop is CASSSSGALYEQYF. The CDR3 DNA sequence: TGTGCCAGCAGCAGTAGCGGGGCGCTTTACGAGCAGTACTTC.

CDR3 region: CASSKAGTPNTGELFF. CDR3 coding DNA: TGTGCCAGCAGCAAAGCAGGGACACCAAACACCGGGGAGCTGTTTTTT. This sequence joins TRBV21-1 and TRBJ2-2; TRBD1 is the table's D call, not checked against the DNA. TRBV21-1 counts as a pseudogene. The CDR3 has 16 amino acids.

The chain is built from TRBV19 and TRBJ2-7, with TRBD2 matching over 12 bases. Trimming at V came to 4 bases and at J to 0 bases, leaving 4 bases not matched to a gene. The CDR3 sequence is 16 residues long. Looked up from germline, CDR1 is LNHDA and CDR2 is SQIVND (reference sequence). CDR3 protein: CASSNPGLAGSYEQYF. Here the CDR3 DNA reads TGTGCCAGTAGTAATCCGGGACTAGCGGGCTCCTACGAGCAGTACTTC.

The chain couples TRBV13 to TRBJ2-5; maybe TRBD1 (6 bases). The CDR3 totals 15 residues. V gave up 2 bases and J gave up 2 bases, with 12 bases separating them. The germline CDR1 and CDR2 sequences are PRHDT and FYEKMQ (reference sequence). The CDR3 sequence is CASSLLGASQETQYF. CDR3 DNA: TGTGCCAGCAGCTTATTGGGGGCCTCACAAGAGACCCAGTACTTC.

The rearrangement uses TRBV13 and TRBJ1-1; 8 positions agree with TRBD1. Germline trimming cut 5 bases from V and 6 bases from J; bases unmatched to any gene: 8. This CDR3 contains 14 residues. Germline CDR1 reads PRHDT; CDR2 reads FYEKMQ (reference sequence). CDR3: CASSLLQGVSEAFF. CDR3 nucleotide sequence: TGTGCCAGCAGCCTATTACAGGGGGTGTCTGAAGCTTTCTTT.

The chain has TRBV5-1 and TRBJ1-3; D is undetermined. The V gene lost 0 bases and the J gene lost 0 bases, with 4 bases spanning the gap. Germline V CDR1 and CDR2: SGHRS, YFSETQ. This CDR3 is 14 amino acids long. DNA for the CDR3: TGCGCCAGCAGCTTGGACAGCTCTGGAAACACCATATATTTT. This encodes CASSLDSSGNTIYF.

The chain carries TRBV5-1 and TRBJ1-1, with D unclear. Trimming shortened V by 3 bases and J by 0 bases, and 12 bases separated the two germline ends. CDR1 and CDR2 (germline): SGHRS, YFSETQ. The CDR3 consists of 15 residues. In DNA form, the CDR3 reads TGCGCCAGCAGCTCTTTGACTGAGATGAACACTGAAGCTTTCTTT. Protein sequence: CASSSLTEMNTEAFF.

J is TRBJ2-7 and V is TRBV7-9, with 8 bases matching TRBD1. The CDR3 is 14 residues long. Trimming took 5 bases from V and 2 from J; bases not matched to a gene: 5. Germline V gene data show CDR1 as SEHNR and CDR2 as FQNEAQ (reference sequence). DNA of the CDR3: TGTGCCAGCAGCATTGGACAGGGTCCCTACGAGCAGTACTTC. It encodes CASSIGQGPYEQYF.

The chain couples TRBV12-5 to TRBJ1-5, with D tentatively TRBD1 (5 bases). The CDR3 consists of 18 residues. The germline V gene encodes CDR1 LGHNT and CDR2 FRNRAP. Trimming left V 2 bases short and J 5 bases short, with 22 bases between. CDR3 residues: CASGLPGQGPSEHQPQHF. The CDR3 DNA sequence: TGTGCTAGTGGTTTGCCCGGGCAGGGTCCGTCGGAACATCAGCCCCAGCATTTT. The full variable domain, rest sourced from reference TRBV12-5 and TRBJ1-5, is DARVTQTPRHKVTEMGQEVTMRCQPILGHNTVFWYRQTMMQGLELLAYFRNRAPLDDSGMPKDRFSAEMPDATLATLKIQPSEPRDSAVYFCASGLPGQGPSEHQPQHFGDGTRLSIL.

This sequence joins TRBV15 and TRBJ2-3, with 8 bases that match TRBD2. CDR1 LNHNV and CDR2 YYDKDF come from the germline V gene (reference sequence). The CDR3 length is 18 residues. V lost 0 bases to trimming and J lost 0 bases; unmatched junction nucleotides: 8. The CDR3: CATSRERLAGSSTDTQYF. The DNA of the CDR3 is TGTGCCACCAGCAGAGAGCGTCTAGCGGGTTCTAGCACAGATACGCAGTATTTT. The entire variable domain, with the rest obtained from reference TRBV15 and TRBJ2-3, is as follows: DAMVIQNPRYQVTQFGKPVTLSCSQTLNHNVMYWYQQKSSQAPKLLFHYYDKDFNNEADTPDNFQSRRPNTSFCFLDIRSPGLGDTAMYLCATSRERLAGSSTDTQYFGPGTRLTVL.

The genes are TRBV7-2 and TRBJ1-2; TRBD1 matches at 9 bases. The CDR3 consists of 17 residues. Per germline, CDR1 SGHTA and CDR2 FQGNSA. Trimming at V came to 2 bases and at J to 8 bases, leaving 15 bases not matched to a gene. This CDR3 is CASSLFSPQGAVRGYTF. The CDR3 DNA is TGTGCCAGCAGCTTATTCTCCCCACAGGGGGCAGTGAGGGGCTACACCTTC.

The table lists this clone with a count of one. V usage is TRBV28 and J usage is TRBJ1-4; no clear D gene. The V and J ends lost 6 bases and 7 bases respectively, with 15 bases between them. The CDR3 has 14 amino acids. The germline V gene has CDR1 MDHEN and CDR2 SYDVKM. CDR3 sequence: CASSFSRSIEKLFF. The CDR3 DNA reads TGTGCCAGCAGCTTCAGCAGGTCCATTGAAAAACTGTTTTTT.

The J gene is TRBJ1-2, the V gene TRBV27, with a tentative D call TRBD1 (6 bases). This CDR3 is 14 amino acids long. The germline V gene has CDR1 MNHEY and CDR2 SMNVEV (reference sequence). Trimming took off 5 bases at V and 2 bases at J, with 12 bases between the two ends. DNA for the CDR3: TGTGCCAGCAGTCCGGGGGGCAAGAACTATGGCTACACCTTC. Protein: CASSPGGKNYGYTF.

The genes are TRBV5-1 and TRBJ2-1, with D possibly matching TRBD1 (6 bases). Trimming pared 3 bases from V and 6 bases from J, leaving 16 bases between. CDR1 is SGHRS and CDR2 is YFSETQ in the germline V gene. There are 15 residues in the CDR3. This chain's CDR3 is CASSSQRGIRNEQFF. The CDR3 region has the DNA TGCGCCAGCAGCTCGCAAAGGGGGATACGCAATGAGCAGTTCTTC.

This rearrangement joins TRBV14 to TRBJ2-7; TRBD2 aligns across 7 bases. Trimming removed 0 bases from V and 1 base from J; junction bases left unmatched: 6. This CDR3 has 16 residues. From germline, CDR1 is SGHDN and CDR2 FVKESK. The CDR3 DNA reads as TGTGCCAGCAGCCAAGATCGGGCTAGCGGTTCCTACGAGCAGTACTTC. Translated, it gives CASSQDRASGSYEQYF. Together with reference TRBV14 and TRBJ2-7, the CDR3 gives the full variable domain: EAGVTQFPSHSVIEKGQTVTLRCDPISGHDNLYWYRRVMGKEIKFLLHFVKESKQDESGMPNNRFLAERTGGTYSTLKVQPAELEDSGVYFCASSQDRASGSYEQYFGPGTRLTVT.

The rearrangement joins TRBV27 to TRBJ2-3; 12 bases map to TRBD2. The CDR3 length is 16 residues. Germline CDR1 reads MNHEY; CDR2 reads SMNVEV (reference sequence). V lost 5 bases to trimming and J lost 5 bases; unmatched junction nucleotides: 8. CDR3 sequence: CASSPLAGGHGDTQYF. CDR3 nucleotides: TGTGCCAGCAGTCCGCTAGCGGGAGGGCATGGAGATACGCAGTATTTT.

The chain combines TRBV5-6 with TRBJ1-3; no definite D call. Germline V gene data show CDR1 as SGHDT and CDR2 as YYEEEE. Trimming pared 2 bases from V and 0 bases from J, leaving 12 bases between. The CDR3 contains 16 residues. CDR3 sequence: CASSFTGLRSGNTIYF. DNA of the CDR3: TGTGCCAGCAGCTTTACGGGGTTACGCTCTGGAAACACCATATATTTT.